This T cell receptor (beta chain) was observed in a study of T cell responses to AZD1222 COVID-19 vaccine. As for the study in general: Whether given at about 4 or about 12 weeks, second doses were pooled. Whole-study results and caveats: CD4 TCRs covered the whole spike, strongest at regions 160-218 and 743-854.

Measured with immunoSEQ multiplex PCR; TCRdb has only the in-frame clones, and not every one. The sample holds some 85,000 clones, about nine tenths seen once. V lost 5 bases to trimming and J lost 7 bases, with 15 bases between them. The CDR3 covers 14 residues. The germline gives CDR1 MNHEY, CDR2 SVGAGI. Concerning this clone itself: The antigen is not known.

This chain joins TRBV6-5 and TRBJ2-1; D possibly corresponds to TRBD2 (6 bases). The specimen comprised peripheral blood, sampled on day 0 of AZD1222 vaccination. The sequence was obtained from an adult in good health. CDR3 DNA sequence: TGTGCCAGCAGTATAATGGAGGGTAGGAATGAGCAGTTCTTC. It specifies CASSIMEGRNEQFF.